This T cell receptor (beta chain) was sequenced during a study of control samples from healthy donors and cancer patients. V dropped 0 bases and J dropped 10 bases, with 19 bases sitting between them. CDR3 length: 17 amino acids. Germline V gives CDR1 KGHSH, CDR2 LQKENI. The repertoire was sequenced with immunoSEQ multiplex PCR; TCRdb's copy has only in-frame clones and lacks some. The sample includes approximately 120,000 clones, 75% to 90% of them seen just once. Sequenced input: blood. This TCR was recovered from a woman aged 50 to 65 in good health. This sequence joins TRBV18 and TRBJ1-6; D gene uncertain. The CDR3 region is CASSPPPGSGSGSPLHF. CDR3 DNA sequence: TGTGCCAGCTCACCACCGCCAGGATCGGGCTCGGGGTCACCCCTCCACTTT.